This TCR beta chain was recorded in a study of blood T cell repertoires in COVID-19. About the research overall: The United States, Italy and Spain were the sources of the acute and convalescent COVID-19 samples. Sources were T cells, B-cell-depleted T cells, or PBMCs; the material itself was cDNA or gDNA.

Per the original methods: Nucleated cell counts were estimated from reference gene primer amplification. TCRdb keeps only in-frame clones here, not all; method: immunoSEQ multiplex PCR. D and trimming were read from the DNA, whereas the V and J calls and clone size are those reported in that table. This table has approximately 45,000 clones, over 70% appearing once. The sample holds one count of this clone. The origin of this receptor is a human donor in a cohort sampled during active COVID-19. Sequencing used peripheral blood.

CDR3 nucleotide sequence: TGTGCCAGCAGCGAAATACAGGGTGGGTTCGGCAATGAGCAGTTCTTC. Encoded protein: CASSEIQGGFGNEQFF. V and J are TRBV6-6 and TRBJ2-1; tentative D call: TRBD1 (6 bases). In germline, CDR1 is MNHNY, CDR2 SVGAGI (reference sequence). The CDR3 is 16 residues long. V was shortened by 6 bases and J by 6 bases, with 21 bases between the two germline ends.